This T cell receptor beta chain was documented in a study of blood T cell repertoires in COVID-19. Study overall: Material from acute and convalescent COVID-19 was sourced from the United States, Italy and Spain. T cells, B-cell-depleted T cells, or PBMCs supplied cDNA or gDNA.

Under the authors' procedure: Amplified reference gene primers provided the basis for estimating nucleated cell counts. Generated by immunoSEQ multiplex PCR, the TCRdb table keeps only in-frame clones and is missing some. Clonal size and the V and J genes are those of that table, whereas D and trimming came from the DNA. The sample carries 95,000 to 150,000 clones, 82% recorded once. The CDR3 is 15 amino acids. V lost 5 bases to trimming and J lost 3 bases; unmatched junction nucleotides: 7. Germline loops: CDR1 MNHEY, CDR2 SVGAGI. Input material: peripheral blood. J is TRBJ1-5 and V is TRBV6-5; 7 nucleotides line up with TRBD1. The origin of this receptor is a woman in her seventies with acute or convalescent COVID-19. The CDR3 nucleotides read TGTGCCAGCAGTCCCGAAGGGACAGTCAATCAGCCCCAGCATTTT. This sequence encodes CASSPEGTVNQPQHF.